The 23 T cell receptor beta chains listed next were all sequenced from one sample in a study of metastatic and nonmetastatic thyroid tumors. No treatment had been given to any patient before thyroid surgery. TCRdb reassembled clones from the PCR reads with MiXCR. This sample has around 65,000 clones; approximately 15% occur once, and the top ten carry approximately 7%. The material sequenced was blood. The receptors come from a male donor with papillary thyroid cancer or a benign thyroid nodule (not recorded which). Some clones in this sample may be carry-over from other donors' samples.

This clone was seen ten or more times. The chain carries TRBV7-8 and TRBJ2-7; D may be TRBD2 (6 bases). V was clipped by 2 bases and J by 6 bases, with 20 bases between them. The CDR3 spans 16 residues. The V gene's germline CDR1 is SGHVS and CDR2 FQNEAQ. The CDR3 bases are TGTGCCAGCAGCTTACAAACCGTAACGGGAGAACTCGAGCAGTACTTC. Translating it yields CASSLQTVTGELEQYF.

This clone has ten or more counts. The V and J genes are TRBV20-1 and TRBJ2-1, with TRBD2 identical over 7 bases. The V and J ends lost 5 bases and 5 bases, in that order; junction bases with no gene match: 15. Germline V gene lookup returns CDR1 DFQATT and CDR2 SNEGSKA (reference sequence). This CDR3 is built from 16 residues. CDR3 in amino acids: CSALPIGLVQNNEQFF. The CDR3 DNA reads as TGCAGTGCTTTACCTATAGGACTAGTCCAAAACAATGAGCAGTTCTTC.

This clone was recorded many times. J is TRBJ2-4 and V is TRBV2; 9 bases agree with TRBD1. Trimming at V came to 9 bases and at J to 2 bases, leaving 8 bases not matched to a gene. CDR1 and CDR2 (germline): SNHLY, FYNNEI. The CDR3 is 15 amino acids. This CDR3 is CASSRDRETKNIQYF. The CDR3 nucleotides are TGTGCCAGTTCCCGGGACAGGGAAACCAAAAACATTCAGTACTTC.

This clone was detected many times. CDR3 DNA sequence: TGTGCCAGCAGTGAGACTGGTGGGAGTGGTAATGAGCAGTTCTTC. Protein product: CASSETGGSGNEQFF. The chain carries TRBV6-4 and TRBJ2-1; tentatively, D is TRBD2 (5 bases). The CDR3 is made up of 15 amino acids. Germline V gives CDR1 MRHNA, CDR2 SNTAGT. V gave up 3 bases and J gave up 7 bases, with 16 bases separating them.

The table lists this clone with many counts. V is TRBV5-1 and J is TRBJ2-5, with 8 bases lining up with TRBD1. The germline gives CDR1 SGHRS, CDR2 YFSETQ. Unmatched junction bases numbered 6, after V lost 4 bases and J lost 4 bases. CDR3 size: 14 residues. CDR3 sequence: CASSAGQAAETQYF. The CDR3 DNA follows: TGCGCCAGCAGCGCGGGACAGGCGGCAGAGACCCAGTACTTC.

This clone has a count of ten or more. This rearrangement joins TRBV3-1 to TRBJ1-2, with 7 bases lining up with TRBD1. Germline-derived CDR1 and CDR2 are LGHDT and YNNKEL (reference sequence). V gave up 2 bases and J gave up 4 bases; unmatched junction bases: 4. The CDR3 is 14 residues long. The chain's CDR3 is CASSQQGQIYGYTF. The CDR3 nucleotides read TGTGCCAGCAGCCAACAGGGACAGATCTATGGCTACACCTTC.

This clone was seen at least ten times. At one end, the junction sequence differs from germline, possibly due to a read error. The CDR3 is CASSLAGGDNEQFF. For the CDR3, the DNA is TGTGCCAGCAGCCTAGCGGGAGGGGACAATGAGCAGTTCTTC. J is TRBJ2-1 and V is TRBV7-9; TRBD2 matches 12 bases. The germline CDR1 and CDR2 sequences are SEHNR and FQNEAQ (reference sequence). This CDR3 region has 14 residues.

In regard to this clone: Distinct nucleotide sequences in the sample also encode this CDR3. The genes are TRBV20-1 and TRBJ2-1, with 7 positions matching TRBD2. The germline CDR1 and CDR2 sequences are DFQATT and SNEGSKA (reference sequence). CDR3 length: 14 residues. CDR3 in amino acids: CSASGLAAYNEQFF. The CDR3 bases are TGCAGCGCTTCGGGCCTAGCGGCCTACAATGAGCAGTTCTTC.

This clone occurred many times. The chain joins TRBV4-3 to TRBJ2-1; D perhaps matches TRBD2 (7 bases). Germline V gene lookup returns CDR1 LGHNA and CDR2 YSLEER. Trimming pared 3 bases from V and 0 bases from J, leaving 21 bases between. The CDR3 spans 19 residues. In DNA, the CDR3 is TGCGCCAGCAGCCATCCCCGGGGGCTAGCGGCCAGCTCCTACAATGAGCAGTTCTTC. Its translation is CASSHPRGLAASSYNEQFF.

The rearrangement joins TRBV6-2 or TRBV6-3 to TRBJ1-6, with D possibly being TRBD1 (6 bases). Looked up from germline, CDR1 is MNHEY and CDR2 is SVGEGT. The V end was cut by 8 bases, the J end by 7 bases, with 21 bases between. The CDR3 is 16 amino acids. CDR3 bases: TGTGCCAGCGCCGGAATGAACAGGGCTGTGAATTCACCCCTCCACTTT. This codes for CASAGMNRAVNSPLHF.

At least ten counts were recorded for this clone. The J gene is TRBJ2-4, the V gene TRBV5-5; TRBD2 matches at 8 bases. After removal of 0 bases from V and 4 bases from J, the junction contained 9 bases not matched to a gene. The CDR3 extends over 17 amino acids. CDR1 is SGHKS and CDR2 is YYEKEE in the germline V gene (reference sequence). The DNA of the CDR3 is TGTGCCAGCAGCTTGGCCGTTTGGCGGGAGGATAAAAACATTCAGTACTTC. Its translation: CASSLAVWREDKNIQYF.

This clone showed up many times. Mismatch with germline at one junction end may stem from a read error. Other DNA sequences of this sample code for an identical CDR3. This chain links TRBV9 with TRBJ2-2, with 8 positions matching TRBD2. The CDR3 covers 16 residues. CDR1 is SGDLS and CDR2 is YYNGEE in the germline V gene. The DNA for the CDR3 is TGTGCCAGCAGCGCCGGAGGAGCGGGAGTCTCCGGGGAGTTGTTTTTT. Its protein product is CASSAGGAGVSGELFF.

This clone was observed a few times. The V and J genes are TRBV15 and TRBJ1-3, with D uncertain. This CDR3 has 16 residues. The V end lost 1 base, the J end lost 1 base, and 11 bases lay between the germline ends. CDR1 is LNHNV, CDR2 YYDKDF, per germline (reference sequence). CDR3 in amino acids: CATSRGGRGSGNTIYF. The CDR3 nucleotides are TGTGCCACCAGCAGAGGTGGACGTGGGTCTGGAAACACCATATATTTT.

This clone was counted many times. Other nucleotide sequences in the sample specify the same CDR3. This chain uses TRBV27 with TRBJ1-6, with D unresolved. The CDR3 length is 14 residues. CDR1 and CDR2 (germline): MNHEY, SMNVEV (reference sequence). The germline V and J ends were trimmed by 6 bases and 10 bases, with 16 bases remaining between them. The CDR3 is CASSSPGVRSPLHF. In DNA, the CDR3 is TGTGCCAGCAGCTCTCCCGGGGTCCGATCACCCCTCCACTTT.

This clone occurred many times. The chain recombines TRBV20-1 with TRBJ2-1; either TRBD1 or TRBD2 may supply D (6 bases each). The germline V gene has CDR1 DFQATT and CDR2 SNEGSKA (reference sequence). Trimming shortened V by 3 bases and J by 7 bases, and 22 bases separated the two germline ends. This CDR3 contains 16 residues. This CDR3 reads CSARPHPWGAVNEQFF. The CDR3 DNA is TGCAGTGCTAGGCCCCATCCTTGGGGGGCGGTAAATGAGCAGTTCTTC.

This clone has at least ten counts. V gene TRBV4-1 combines with J gene TRBJ1-2, with 11 positions matching TRBD1. V gave up 4 bases and J gave up 2 bases; unmatched junction bases: 6. In germline, CDR1 is MGHRA, CDR2 YSYEKL. The CDR3 runs to 16 residues. CDR3 in DNA: TGCGCCAGCAGCCGGACAGGGGGCCCAGGAAACTATGGCTACACCTTC. Translating gives CASSRTGGPGNYGYTF.

This clone appeared many times. The chain has TRBV4-3 and TRBJ2-7, with 10 nucleotides matching TRBD2. The CDR3 extends over 15 amino acids. V was pared by 0 bases and J by 4 bases, with 3 bases of the junction left unmatched. Germline V gene sequence: CDR1 LGHNA, CDR2 YSLEER. CDR3 sequence: CASSQDLAGGYEQYF. As DNA, the CDR3 is TGCGCCAGCAGCCAAGATTTAGCGGGAGGATACGAGCAGTACTTC.

At least ten counts were recorded for this clone. V gene TRBV3-1 combines with J gene TRBJ1-1, with D possibly matching TRBD1 (5 bases). V was pared by 5 bases and J by 2 bases, with 9 bases between. The CDR3 covers 13 residues. CDR1 and CDR2 (germline): LGHDT, YNNKEL (reference sequence). The chain's CDR3 is CASSSGFNTEAFF. For the CDR3, the DNA is TGTGCCAGCAGCTCAGGGTTCAACACTGAAGCTTTCTTT.

By proportion, this clone is medium-sized. The rearrangement uses TRBV20-1 and TRBJ1-4; 9 nucleotides match TRBD1. The CDR3 is made up of 16 amino acids. Germline loops: CDR1 DFQATT, CDR2 SNEGSKA (reference sequence). J lost 3 bases, V lost 3 bases, and 8 bases had no gene match. The CDR3 DNA follows: TGCAGTGCTAGCCTCTGGACAGGGGCCTCTAATGAAAAACTGTTTTTT. This codes for CSASLWTGASNEKLFF.

This clone was observed many times. V is TRBV12-3 or TRBV12-4 and J is TRBJ2-1; 8 positions agree with TRBD2. CDR3 length: 14 residues. The V and J ends lost 8 bases and 3 bases, in that order; junction bases with no gene match: 6. The CDR3 loop is CASLAGGYYNEQFF. The CDR3 DNA reads TGTGCCAGCCTAGCGGGCGGGTACTACAATGAGCAGTTCTTC.

This clone was detected only a few times. The chain employs TRBV6-1 and TRBJ1-5, with a tentative D call TRBD1 (5 bases). This CDR3 contains 14 residues. Trimming left V 6 bases short and J 7 bases short, with 16 bases between. Germline V lookup: CDR1 MNHNS, CDR2 SASEGT. The CDR3 DNA sequence: TGTGCCAGCAGACCGGGACGAGGTTCACAGCCCCAGCATTTT. Translation gives CASRPGRGSQPQHF.

In this sample, this clone turned up many times. This chain joins TRBV11-2 and TRBJ1-6; D is uncertain. V shed 5 bases and J shed 10 bases, with 21 bases lying between them. The CDR3 loop spans 16 amino acids. Germline-derived CDR1 and CDR2 are SGHAT and FQNNGV. The CDR3 is CASSQLEGLGGSPLHF. The CDR3 region has the DNA TGTGCCAGCAGCCAGCTAGAAGGGTTGGGTGGCTCACCCCTCCACTTT. The variable domain in full, with the rest retrieved from reference TRBV11-2 and TRBJ1-6, is EAGVAQSPRYKIIEKRQSVAFWCNPISGHATLYWYQQILGQGPKLLIQFQNNGVVDDSQLPKDRFSAERLKGVDSTLKIQPAKLEDSAVYLCASSQLEGLGGSPLHFGNGTRLTVT.

CDR3 DNA sequence: TGCGCCAGCAGCTTGTTGACTAGCGTGAGGCGGGCCTACAATGAGCAGTTCTTC. Translating it yields CASSLLTSVRRAYNEQFF. The chain has TRBV5-1 and TRBJ2-1; 8 bases fit TRBD2. J gave up 2 bases and V 1 base, and 11 bases lay outside the gene matches. The CDR3 is 18 residues long. CDR1 is SGHRS, CDR2 YFSETQ, per germline.